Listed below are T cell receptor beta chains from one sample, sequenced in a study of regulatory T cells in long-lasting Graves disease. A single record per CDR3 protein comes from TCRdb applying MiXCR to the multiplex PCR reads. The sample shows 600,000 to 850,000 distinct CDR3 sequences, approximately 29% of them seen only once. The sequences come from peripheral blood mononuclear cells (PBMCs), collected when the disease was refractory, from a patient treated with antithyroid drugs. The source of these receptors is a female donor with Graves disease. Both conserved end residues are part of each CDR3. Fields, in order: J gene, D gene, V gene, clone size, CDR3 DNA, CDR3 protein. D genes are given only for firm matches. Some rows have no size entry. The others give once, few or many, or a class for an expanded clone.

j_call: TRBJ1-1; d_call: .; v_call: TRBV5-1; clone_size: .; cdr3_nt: TGCGCCAGCAGCGTGGACGGCCTGGGCACTGAAGCTTTCTTT; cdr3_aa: CASSVDGLGTEAFF
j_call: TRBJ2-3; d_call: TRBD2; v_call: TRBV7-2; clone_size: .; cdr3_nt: TGTGCCAGCAGCCCAATAGCGGGAGGAGTGAATACGCAGTATTTT; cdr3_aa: CASSPIAGGVNTQYF
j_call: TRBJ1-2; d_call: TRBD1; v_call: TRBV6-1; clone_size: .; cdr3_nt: TGTGCCAGCAATTCAGGGGGCTATGGCTACACCTTC; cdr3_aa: CASNSGGYGYTF
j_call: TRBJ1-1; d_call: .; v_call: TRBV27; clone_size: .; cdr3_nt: TGTGCCAGCAATCTCGTAGGGGCGAACACTGAAGCTTTCTTT; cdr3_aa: CASNLVGANTEAFF
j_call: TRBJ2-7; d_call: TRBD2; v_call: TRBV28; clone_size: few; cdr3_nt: TGTGCCAGCTTTCCGGCGGGAGATCAGTTCTACGAGCAGTACTTC; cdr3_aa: CASFPAGDQFYEQYF
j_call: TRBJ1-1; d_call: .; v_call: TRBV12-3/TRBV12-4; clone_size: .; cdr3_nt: TGTGCCAGCAGTTTGGAAGGGGTCTTAACTGAAGCTTTCTTT; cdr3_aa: CASSLEGVLTEAFF
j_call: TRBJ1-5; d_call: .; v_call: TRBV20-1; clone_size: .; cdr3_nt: TGCAGTGCTAGAGATCGGCGAAGCCCCAATCAGCCCCAGCATTTT; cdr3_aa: CSARDRRSPNQPQHF
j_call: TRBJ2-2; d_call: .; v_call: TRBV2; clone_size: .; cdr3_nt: TGTGCCAGCATACAGACTCAAGTGCTGGGGGAGCTGTCTTTT; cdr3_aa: CASIQTQVLGELSF
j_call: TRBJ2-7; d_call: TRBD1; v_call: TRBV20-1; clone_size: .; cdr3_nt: TGCAGTGCTATCCCGGGACAGGGGTCCCACGAGCAGTACTTC; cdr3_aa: CSAIPGQGSHEQYF
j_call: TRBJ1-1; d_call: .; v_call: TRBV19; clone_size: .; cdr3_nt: TGTGCCAGTAGTGGAGGACGAGGGGCTTTCTTT; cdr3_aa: CASSGGRGAFF
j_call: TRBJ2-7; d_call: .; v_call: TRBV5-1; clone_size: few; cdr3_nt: TGCGCCAGCAGCTTGGCCGTAGGAACCCTGGGTGGCGAGCGGTACTTC; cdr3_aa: CASSLAVGTLGGERYF
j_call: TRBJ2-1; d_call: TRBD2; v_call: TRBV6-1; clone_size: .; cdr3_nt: TGTGCCAGCAGGCCCTATGTGGCTAGCGGGAGCGCGAATGTGCAGTTCTTC; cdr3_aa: CASRPYVASGSANVQFF
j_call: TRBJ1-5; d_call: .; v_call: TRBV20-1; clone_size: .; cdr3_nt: TGCAGTGCCACCCGGAACAGCAATCAGCCCCAGCATTTT; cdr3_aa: CSATRNSNQPQHF
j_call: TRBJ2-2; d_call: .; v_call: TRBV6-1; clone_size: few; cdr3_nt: TGTGCCAGCAGACTACCAAACACCGGGGAGCTGTTTTTT; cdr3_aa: CASRLPNTGELFF
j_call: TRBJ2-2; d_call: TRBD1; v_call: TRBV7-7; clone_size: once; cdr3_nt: TGTGCCAGCAGTCCGGGACAGGGTTTCACCGGGGAGCTGTTTTTT; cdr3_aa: CASSPGQGFTGELFF
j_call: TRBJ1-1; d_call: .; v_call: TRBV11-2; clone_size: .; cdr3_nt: TGTGCCAGCAGCTTTGACATGAACACTGAAGCTTTCTTT; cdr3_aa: CASSFDMNTEAFF
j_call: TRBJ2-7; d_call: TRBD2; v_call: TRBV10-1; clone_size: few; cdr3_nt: TGCGCCAGCAGTCTAGGGCGGGAGGGCCTCTACGAGCAGTACTTC; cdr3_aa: CASSLGREGLYEQYF
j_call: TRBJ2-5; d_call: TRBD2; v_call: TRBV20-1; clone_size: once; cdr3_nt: TGCAGTGCTAGAGACTCCTCTAGCGGGAGTGGGGAGACCCAGTACTTC; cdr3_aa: CSARDSSSGSGETQYF
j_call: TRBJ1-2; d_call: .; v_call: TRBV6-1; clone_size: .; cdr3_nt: TGTGCCAGCAACCCGACAGAAGCTAACTATGGCTACACCTTC; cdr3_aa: CASNPTEANYGYTF
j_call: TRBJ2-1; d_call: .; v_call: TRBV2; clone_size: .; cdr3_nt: TGTGCCAGCAGTCGCGGGGTTAGCTCCTACAATGAGCAGTTCTTC; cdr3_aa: CASSRGVSSYNEQFF
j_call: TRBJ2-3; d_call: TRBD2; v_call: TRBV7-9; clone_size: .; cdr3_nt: TGTGCCAACAAGCGGGAGGGCACAGATACGCAGTATTTT; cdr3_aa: CANKREGTDTQYF
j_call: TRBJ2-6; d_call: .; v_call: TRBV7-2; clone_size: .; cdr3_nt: TGTGCCAGCAGCTCATCCGGTAGGGCTGGGGCCAACGTCCTGACTTTC; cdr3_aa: CASSSSGRAGANVLTF
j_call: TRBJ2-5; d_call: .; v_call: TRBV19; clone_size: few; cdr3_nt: TGTGCCAGTAGCCTGGAGGGGGCCCAGCAAGAGACCCAGTACTTC; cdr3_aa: CASSLEGAQQETQYF
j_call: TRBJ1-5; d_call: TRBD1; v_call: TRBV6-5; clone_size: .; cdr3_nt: TGTGCCAGCAGTTACAGGGGGCCAAATCAGCCCCAGCATTTT; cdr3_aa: CASSYRGPNQPQHF
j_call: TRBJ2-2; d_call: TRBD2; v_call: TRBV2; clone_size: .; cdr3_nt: TGTGCCAGCAATCGCCAGCGGGAGTCCCCAAACACCGGGGAGCTGTTTTTT; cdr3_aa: CASNRQRESPNTGELFF
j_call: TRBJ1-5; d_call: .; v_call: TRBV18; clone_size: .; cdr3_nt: TGTGCCAGCTCACCAGTCCAGGGTATCCAGCCCCAGCATTTT; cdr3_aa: CASSPVQGIQPQHF
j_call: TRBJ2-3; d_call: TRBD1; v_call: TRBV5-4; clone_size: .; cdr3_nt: TGTGCCAGCAGCTTGGGAGGGGGCGGCACAGATACGCAGTATTTT; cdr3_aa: CASSLGGGGTDTQYF
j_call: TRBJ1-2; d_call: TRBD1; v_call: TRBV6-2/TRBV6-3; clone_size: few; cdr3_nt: TGTGCCAGCACCCGGGACAGTCACTATGGCTACACCTTC; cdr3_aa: CASTRDSHYGYTF
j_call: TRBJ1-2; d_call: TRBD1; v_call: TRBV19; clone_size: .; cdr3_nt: TGTGCCAGTAGTACCAGAACAGGGGGCGGATATGGCTACACCTTC; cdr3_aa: CASSTRTGGGYGYTF
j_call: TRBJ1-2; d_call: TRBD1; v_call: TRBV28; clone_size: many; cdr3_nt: TGTGCCAGCAGTTTATCCTCAGGGGGGGACTATGGCTACACCTTC; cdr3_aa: CASSLSSGGDYGYTF
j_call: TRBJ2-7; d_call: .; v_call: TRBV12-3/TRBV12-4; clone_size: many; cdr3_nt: TGTGCCAGCACCGCCGGACCGGGGTCTACCTACGAGCAGTACTTC; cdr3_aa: CASTAGPGSTYEQYF
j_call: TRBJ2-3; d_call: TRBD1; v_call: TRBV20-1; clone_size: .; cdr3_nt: TGCAGTTACAGGGGGACGGGAACAGATACGCAGTATTTT; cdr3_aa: CSYRGTGTDTQYF
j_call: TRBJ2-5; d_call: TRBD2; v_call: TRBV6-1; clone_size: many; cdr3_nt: TGTGCCAGCAGTGAAAAACGGACTAGCGGGAGTGAGACCCAGTACTTC; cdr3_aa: CASSEKRTSGSETQYF
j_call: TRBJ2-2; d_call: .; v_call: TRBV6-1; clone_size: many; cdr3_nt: TGTGCCAGCAGTAGGGGGAACACCGGGGAGCTGTTTTTT; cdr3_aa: CASSRGNTGELFF
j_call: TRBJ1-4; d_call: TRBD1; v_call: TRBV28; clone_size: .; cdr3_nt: TGTGCCAGCAGTTTAAGCAGGGGGCAGGAAAAACTGTTTTTT; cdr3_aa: CASSLSRGQEKLFF
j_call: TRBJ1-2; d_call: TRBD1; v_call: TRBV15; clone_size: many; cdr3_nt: TGTGCCACCAGCAGAGAAGCAGGGGGAACCTATGGCTACACCTTC; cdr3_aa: CATSREAGGTYGYTF
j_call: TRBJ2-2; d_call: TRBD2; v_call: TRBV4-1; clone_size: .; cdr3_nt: TGCGCCAGCAGCCAAGTCGGTAGCGGGGTGAACACCGGGGAGCTGTTTTTT; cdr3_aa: CASSQVGSGVNTGELFF
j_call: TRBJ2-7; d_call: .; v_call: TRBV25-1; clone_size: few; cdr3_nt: TGTGCCAGCAGTCCCGACAAAGCCCTCTACGAGCAGTACTTC; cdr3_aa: CASSPDKALYEQYF
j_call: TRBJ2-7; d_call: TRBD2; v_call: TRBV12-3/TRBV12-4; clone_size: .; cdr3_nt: TGTGCCAGCAGTGTGGGGACTAGCGGGGCTCCCTACGAGCAGTACTTC; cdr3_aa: CASSVGTSGAPYEQYF
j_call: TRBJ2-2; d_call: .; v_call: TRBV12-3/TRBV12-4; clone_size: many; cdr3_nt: TGTGCCAGCAGTTTGATGGGCGGGGAGCTGTTTTTT; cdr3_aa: CASSLMGGELFF
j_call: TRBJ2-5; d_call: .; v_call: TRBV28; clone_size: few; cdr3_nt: TGTGCCAGCAGTTCCTCCGGGACCGCCGCCACCCAGTACTTC; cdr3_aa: CASSSSGTAATQYF
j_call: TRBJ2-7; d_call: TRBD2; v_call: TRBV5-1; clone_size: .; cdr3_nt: TGCGCCAGCAGCTTGGAGGGCGGGAGGGCACAGTACTTC; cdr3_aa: CASSLEGGRAQYF
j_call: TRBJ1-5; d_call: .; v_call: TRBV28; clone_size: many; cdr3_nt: TGTGCCAGCAGTTTAAGGGGGATTGACAATCAGCCCCAGCATTTT; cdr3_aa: CASSLRGIDNQPQHF
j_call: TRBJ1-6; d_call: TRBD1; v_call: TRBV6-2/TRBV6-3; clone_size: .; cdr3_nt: TGTGCCACCCGAATGTCGGGGACAGGGATTTATTCACCCCTCCACTTT; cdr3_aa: CATRMSGTGIYSPLHF
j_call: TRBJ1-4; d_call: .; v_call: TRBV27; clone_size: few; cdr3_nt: TGTGCCAGCAGTTATACCCCGGGGGGTGAAAAACTGTTTTTT; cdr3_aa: CASSYTPGGEKLFF
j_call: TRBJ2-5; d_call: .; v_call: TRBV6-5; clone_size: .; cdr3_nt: TGTGCCAGCAGTTACTCAGGGGGGTCCCAAGAGACCCAGTACTTC; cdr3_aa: CASSYSGGSQETQYF
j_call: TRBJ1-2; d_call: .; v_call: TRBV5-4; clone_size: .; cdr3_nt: TGTGCCAGCAGCTTTGACAGCCTTAACTATGGCTACACCTTC; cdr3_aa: CASSFDSLNYGYTF
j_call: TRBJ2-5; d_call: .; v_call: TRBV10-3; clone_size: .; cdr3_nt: TGTGCCATCAGTGAAGGTGGCAGGACTCTATCAGGAGAGACCCAGTACTTC; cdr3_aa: CAISEGGRTLSGETQYF
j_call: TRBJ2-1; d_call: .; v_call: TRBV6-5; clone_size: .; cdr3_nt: TGTGCCAGCAGTTACTCGTACGCAGGGACTGAGCAGTTCTTC; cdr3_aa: CASSYSYAGTEQFF
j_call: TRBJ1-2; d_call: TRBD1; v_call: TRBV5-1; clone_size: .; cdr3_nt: TGCGCCAGCAGCTTGGCCCTGGCAGGGGGTGCTGATGGCTACACCTTC; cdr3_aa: CASSLALAGGADGYTF